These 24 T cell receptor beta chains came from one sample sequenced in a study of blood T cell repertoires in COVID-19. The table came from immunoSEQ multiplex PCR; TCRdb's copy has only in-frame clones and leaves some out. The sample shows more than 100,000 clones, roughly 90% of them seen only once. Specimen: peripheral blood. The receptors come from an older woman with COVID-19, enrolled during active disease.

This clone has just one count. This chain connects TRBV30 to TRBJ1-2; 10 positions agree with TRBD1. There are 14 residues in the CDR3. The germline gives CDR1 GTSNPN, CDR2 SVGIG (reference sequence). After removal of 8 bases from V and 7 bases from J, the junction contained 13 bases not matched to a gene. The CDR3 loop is CAVYSYGQGGGYTF. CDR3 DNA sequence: TGTGCCGTATACTCATACGGACAGGGGGGTGGCTACACCTTC.

CDR3: CASSVAASYEQYF. Written as DNA, the CDR3 is TGCGCCAGCAGTGTAGCTGCATCCTACGAGCAGTACTTC. The V call is TRBV10-2, the J call TRBJ2-7, with D unclear. V was pared by 4 bases and J by 1 base, with 8 bases between. The CDR3 loop spans 13 amino acids. Looked up from germline, CDR1 is WSHSY and CDR2 is SAAADI.

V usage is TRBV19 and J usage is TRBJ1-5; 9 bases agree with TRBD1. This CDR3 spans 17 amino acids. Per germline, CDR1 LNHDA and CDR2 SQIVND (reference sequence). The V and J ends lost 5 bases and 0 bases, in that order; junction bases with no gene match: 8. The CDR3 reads CASSGGTGRDSNQPQHF. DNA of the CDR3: TGTGCCAGTAGTGGCGGGACAGGGCGGGATAGCAATCAGCCCCAGCATTTT.

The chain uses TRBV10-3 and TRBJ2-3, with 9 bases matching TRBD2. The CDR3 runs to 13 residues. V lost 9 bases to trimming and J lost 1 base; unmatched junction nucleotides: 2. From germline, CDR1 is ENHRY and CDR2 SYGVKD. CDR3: CAIASGGTDTQYF. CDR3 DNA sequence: TGTGCCATTGCTAGCGGGGGCACAGATACGCAGTATTTT.

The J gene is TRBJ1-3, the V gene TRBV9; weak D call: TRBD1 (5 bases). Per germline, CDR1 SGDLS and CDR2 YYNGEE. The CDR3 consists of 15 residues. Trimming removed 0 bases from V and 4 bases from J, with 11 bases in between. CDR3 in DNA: TGTGCCAGCAGCGTAGACGACAGAAAAGGAAACACCATATATTTT. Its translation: CASSVDDRKGNTIYF.

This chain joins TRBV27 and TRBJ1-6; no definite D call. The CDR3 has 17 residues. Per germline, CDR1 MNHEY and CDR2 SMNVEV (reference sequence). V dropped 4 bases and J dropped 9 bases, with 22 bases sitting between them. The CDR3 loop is CASSSPGSRRGGSPLHF. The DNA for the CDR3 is TGTGCCAGCAGTTCACCGGGGTCTCGGCGGGGTGGTTCACCCCTCCACTTT.

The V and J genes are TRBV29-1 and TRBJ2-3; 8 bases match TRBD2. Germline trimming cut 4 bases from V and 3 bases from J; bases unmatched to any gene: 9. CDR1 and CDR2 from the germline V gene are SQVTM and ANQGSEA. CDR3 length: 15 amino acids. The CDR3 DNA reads TGCAGCGTTGGGCGGCCCAGCGGGGGAACAGATACGCAGTATTTT. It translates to CSVGRPSGGTDTQYF.

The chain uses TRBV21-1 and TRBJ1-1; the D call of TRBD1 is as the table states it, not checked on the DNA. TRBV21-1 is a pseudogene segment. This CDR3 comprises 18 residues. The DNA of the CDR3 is TGTGCCAGCAGCAAAACAGGGGGGCCCGATTTTCCGAACACTGAAGCTTTCTTT. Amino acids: CASSKTGGPDFPNTEAFF.

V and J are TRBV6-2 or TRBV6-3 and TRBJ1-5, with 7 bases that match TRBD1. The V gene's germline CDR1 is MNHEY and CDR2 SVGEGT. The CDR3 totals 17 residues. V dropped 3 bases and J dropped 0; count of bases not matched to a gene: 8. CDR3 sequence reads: CASSYYGTEYSNQPQHF. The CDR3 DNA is TGTGCCAGCAGTTATTATGGGACAGAGTATAGCAATCAGCCCCAGCATTTT.

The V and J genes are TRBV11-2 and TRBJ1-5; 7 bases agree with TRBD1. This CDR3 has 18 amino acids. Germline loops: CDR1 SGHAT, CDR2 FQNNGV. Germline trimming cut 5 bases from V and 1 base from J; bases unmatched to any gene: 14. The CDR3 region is CASSGTATDQGSNQPQHF. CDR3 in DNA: TGTGCCAGCAGCGGGACAGCGACAGACCAAGGGAGCAATCAGCCCCAGCATTTT.

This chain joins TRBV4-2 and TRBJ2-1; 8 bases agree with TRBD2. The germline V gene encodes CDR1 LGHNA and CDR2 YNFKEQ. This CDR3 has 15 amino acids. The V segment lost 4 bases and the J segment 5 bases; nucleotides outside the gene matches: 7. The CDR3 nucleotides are TGTGCCAGCAGCCCGGGACTAGTGAGTAACAATGAGCAGTTCTTC. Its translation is CASSPGLVSNNEQFF.

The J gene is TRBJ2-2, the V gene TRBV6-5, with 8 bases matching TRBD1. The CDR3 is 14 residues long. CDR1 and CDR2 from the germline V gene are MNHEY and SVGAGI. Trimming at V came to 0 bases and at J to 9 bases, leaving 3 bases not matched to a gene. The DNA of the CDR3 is TGTGCCAGCAGTTACTCCGGACAGGGCCGGGAGCTGTTTTTT. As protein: CASSYSGQGRELFF.

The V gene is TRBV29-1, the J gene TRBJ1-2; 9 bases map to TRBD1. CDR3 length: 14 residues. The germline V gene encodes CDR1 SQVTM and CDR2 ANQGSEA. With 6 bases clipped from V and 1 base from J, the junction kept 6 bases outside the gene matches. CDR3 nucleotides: TGCAGCGTCGTTACAGGGGGCCGTAACTATGGCTACACCTTC. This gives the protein CSVVTGGRNYGYTF.

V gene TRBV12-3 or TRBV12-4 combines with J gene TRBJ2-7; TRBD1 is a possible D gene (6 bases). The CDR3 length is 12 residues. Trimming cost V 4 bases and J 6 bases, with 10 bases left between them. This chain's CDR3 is CASSSSGVEQYF. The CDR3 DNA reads TGTGCCAGCAGTTCTTCAGGGGTCGAGCAGTACTTC.

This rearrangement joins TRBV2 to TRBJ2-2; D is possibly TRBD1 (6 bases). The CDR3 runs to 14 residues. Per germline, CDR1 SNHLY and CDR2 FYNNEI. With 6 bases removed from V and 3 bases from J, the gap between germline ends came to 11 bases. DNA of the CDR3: TGTGCCAGCAGGTTTCAGGGGCACACCGGGGAGCTGTTTTTT. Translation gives CASRFQGHTGELFF.

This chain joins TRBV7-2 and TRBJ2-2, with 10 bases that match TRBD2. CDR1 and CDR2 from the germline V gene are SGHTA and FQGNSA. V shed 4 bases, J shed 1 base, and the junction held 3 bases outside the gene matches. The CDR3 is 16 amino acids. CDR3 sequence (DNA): TGTGCCAGCAGCTGGCGACTAGCGGGGAACACCGGGGAGCTGTTTTTT. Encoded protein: CASSWRLAGNTGELFF. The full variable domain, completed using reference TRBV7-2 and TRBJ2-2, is GAGVSQSPSNKVTEKGKDVELRCDPISGHTALYWYRQSLGQGLEFLIYFQGNSAPDKSGLPSDRFSAERTGGSVSTLTIQRTQQEDSAVYLCASSWRLAGNTGELFFGEGSRLTVL.

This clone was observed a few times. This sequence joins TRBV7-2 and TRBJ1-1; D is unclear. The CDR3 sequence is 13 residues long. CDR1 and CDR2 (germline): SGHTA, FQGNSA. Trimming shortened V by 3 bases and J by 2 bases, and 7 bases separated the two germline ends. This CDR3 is CASSFIRNTEAFF. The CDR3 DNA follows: TGTGCCAGCAGCTTTATTAGAAACACTGAAGCTTTCTTT.

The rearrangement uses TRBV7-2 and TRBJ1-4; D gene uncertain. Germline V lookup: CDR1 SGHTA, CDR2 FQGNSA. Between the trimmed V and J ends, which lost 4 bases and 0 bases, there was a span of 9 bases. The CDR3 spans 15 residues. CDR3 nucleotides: TGTGCCAGCAGCTCTCAGAAAGCAACTAATGAAAAACTGTTTTTT. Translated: CASSSQKATNEKLFF.

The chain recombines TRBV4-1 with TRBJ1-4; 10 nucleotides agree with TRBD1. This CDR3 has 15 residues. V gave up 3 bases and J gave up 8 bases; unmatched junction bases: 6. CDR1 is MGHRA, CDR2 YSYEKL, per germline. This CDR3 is CASSHPGTGDEKLFF. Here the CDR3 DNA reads TGCGCCAGCAGCCATCCCGGGACAGGGGACGAAAAACTGTTTTTT.

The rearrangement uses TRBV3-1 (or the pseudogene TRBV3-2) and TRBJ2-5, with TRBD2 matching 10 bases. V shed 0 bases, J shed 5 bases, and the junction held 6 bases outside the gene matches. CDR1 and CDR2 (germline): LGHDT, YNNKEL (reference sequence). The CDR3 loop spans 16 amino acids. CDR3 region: CASSQDLAGGGETQYF. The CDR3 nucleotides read TGTGCCAGCAGCCAAGATTTAGCGGGGGGAGGCGAGACCCAGTACTTC.

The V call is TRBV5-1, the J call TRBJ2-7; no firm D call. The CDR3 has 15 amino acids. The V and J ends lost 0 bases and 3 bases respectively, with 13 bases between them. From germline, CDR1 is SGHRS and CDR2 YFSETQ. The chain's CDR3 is CASSLAQSAVYEQYF. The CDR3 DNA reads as TGCGCCAGCAGCTTGGCCCAATCGGCGGTCTACGAGCAGTACTTC.

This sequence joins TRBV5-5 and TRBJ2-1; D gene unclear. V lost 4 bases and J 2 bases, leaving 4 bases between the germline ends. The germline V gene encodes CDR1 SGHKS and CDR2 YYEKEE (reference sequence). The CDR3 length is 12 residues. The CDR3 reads CASSPTYNEQFF. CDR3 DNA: TGTGCCAGCAGCCCCACCTACAATGAGCAGTTCTTC.

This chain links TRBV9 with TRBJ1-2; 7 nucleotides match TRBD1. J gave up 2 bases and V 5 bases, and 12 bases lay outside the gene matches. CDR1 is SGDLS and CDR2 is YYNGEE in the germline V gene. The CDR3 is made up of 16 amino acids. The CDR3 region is CASRIEGAGGNYGYTF. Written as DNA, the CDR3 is TGTGCCAGCAGAATCGAAGGGGCAGGGGGAAACTATGGCTACACCTTC.

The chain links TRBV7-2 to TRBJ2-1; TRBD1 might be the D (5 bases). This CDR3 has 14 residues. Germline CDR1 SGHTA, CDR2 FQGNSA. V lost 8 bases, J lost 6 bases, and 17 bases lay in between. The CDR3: CASGKGQEGNEQFF. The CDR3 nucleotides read TGTGCCAGCGGGAAGGGGCAGGAAGGCAATGAGCAGTTCTTC.